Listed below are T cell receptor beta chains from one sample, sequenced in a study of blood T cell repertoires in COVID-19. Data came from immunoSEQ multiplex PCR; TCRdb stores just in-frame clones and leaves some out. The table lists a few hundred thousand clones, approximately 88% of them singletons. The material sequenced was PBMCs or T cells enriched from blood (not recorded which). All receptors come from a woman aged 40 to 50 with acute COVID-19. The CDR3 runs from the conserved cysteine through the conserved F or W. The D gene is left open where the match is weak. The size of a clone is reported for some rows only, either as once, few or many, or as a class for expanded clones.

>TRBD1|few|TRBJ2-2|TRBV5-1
CASSLGTVITGELFF
TGCGCCAGCAGCCTAGGGACAGTGATCACCGGGGAGCTGTTTTTT
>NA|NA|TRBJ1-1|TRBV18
CASSPLRGNTEAFF
TGTGCCAGCTCACCACTCAGGGGTAACACTGAAGCTTTCTTT
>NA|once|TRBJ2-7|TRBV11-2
CASSRAGTGGYEQYF
TGTGCCAGCAGCCGAGCGGGGACAGGAGGATACGAGCAGTACTTC
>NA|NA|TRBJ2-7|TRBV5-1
CASSLRGSYEQYF
TGCGCCAGCAGCTTGCGGGGCTCCTACGAGCAGTACTTC
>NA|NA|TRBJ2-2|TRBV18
CASSPTTGPTGELFF
TGTGCCAGCTCACCAACGACAGGACCCACCGGGGAGCTGTTTTTT
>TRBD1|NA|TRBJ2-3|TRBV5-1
CASFPGQGNTQYF
TGCGCCAGCTTCCCTGGACAGGGCAATACGCAGTATTTT
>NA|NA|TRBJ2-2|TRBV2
CASSDKNTGELFF
TGTGCCAGCAGTGATAAGAACACCGGGGAGCTGTTTTTT
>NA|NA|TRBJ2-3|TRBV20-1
CSAGGTDTQYF
TGCAGTGCAGGGGGCACAGATACGCAGTATTTT
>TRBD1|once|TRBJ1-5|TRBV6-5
CASRQAQGAGQPQHF
TGTGCCAGCAGGCAAGCACAGGGGGCTGGTCAGCCCCAGCATTTT
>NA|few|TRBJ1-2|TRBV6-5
CASRPTGSYGYTF
TGTGCCAGCAGGCCTACAGGGAGCTATGGCTACACCTTC
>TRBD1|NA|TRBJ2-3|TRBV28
CASRDRGAGDTQYF
TGTGCCAGCAGGGACAGGGGTGCGGGAGATACGCAGTATTTT
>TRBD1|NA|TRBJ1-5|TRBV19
CASRRDREYSNQPQHF
TGTGCCAGTAGAAGGGACAGAGAATATAGCAATCAGCCCCAGCATTTT
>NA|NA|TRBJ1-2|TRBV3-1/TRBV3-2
CASSRGQPSGYTF
TGTGCCAGCAGCCGCGGACAACCGAGTGGCTACACCTTC
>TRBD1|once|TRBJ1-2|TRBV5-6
CASSDQTGTLNYGYTF
TGTGCCAGCAGCGACCAGACAGGGACCCTTAACTATGGCTACACCTTC
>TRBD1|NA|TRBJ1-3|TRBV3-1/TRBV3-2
CASSPNRDSNTIYF
TGTGCCAGCAGCCCCAACCGGGACAGCAACACCATATATTTT
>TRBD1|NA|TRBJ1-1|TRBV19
CASSIDRGGTEAFF
TGTGCCAGTAGTATTGACAGGGGGGGCACTGAAGCTTTCTTT
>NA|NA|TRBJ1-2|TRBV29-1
CSVGENQNYGYTF
TGCAGCGTTGGGGAGAACCAGAACTATGGCTACACCTTC
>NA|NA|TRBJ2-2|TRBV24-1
CATESTRDTGELFF
TGTGCCACCGAGTCTACCCGGGACACCGGGGAGCTGTTTTTT
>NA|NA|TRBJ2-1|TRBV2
CASRDSEQFF
TGTGCCAGCAGGGACAGTGAGCAGTTCTTC
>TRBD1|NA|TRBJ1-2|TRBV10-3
CAISDGTGYYGYTF
TGTGCCATCAGTGACGGGACAGGGTACTATGGCTACACCTTC
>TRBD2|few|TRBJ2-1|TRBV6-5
CASSSLAGAYNEQFF
TGTGCCAGCAGTTCGCTAGCGGGGGCCTACAATGAGCAGTTCTTC
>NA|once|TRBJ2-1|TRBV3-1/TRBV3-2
CASSQEGGRDNEQFF
TGTGCCAGCAGCCAAGAGGGGGGGCGAGATAATGAGCAGTTCTTC
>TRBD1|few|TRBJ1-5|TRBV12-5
CASGPRTGVYQPQHF
TGTGCTAGTGGCCCCCGGACAGGGGTGTATCAGCCCCAGCATTTT
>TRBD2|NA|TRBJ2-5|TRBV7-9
CASSPEGQRGVQETQYF
TGTGCCAGCAGCCCAGAGGGACAGCGGGGGGTCCAAGAGACCCAGTACTTC
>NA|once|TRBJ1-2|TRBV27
CASSLTGVSGYTF
TGTGCCAGCAGTTTAACGGGGGTCAGCGGCTACACCTTC
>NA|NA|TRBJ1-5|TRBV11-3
CASSLDFRDIRNQPQHF
TGTGCCAGCAGCTTAGATTTCCGGGACATTAGAAATCAGCCCCAGCATTTT
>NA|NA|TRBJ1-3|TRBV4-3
CASSQQTGAGNTIYF
TGCGCCAGCAGCCAACAAACCGGGGCTGGAAACACCATATATTTT
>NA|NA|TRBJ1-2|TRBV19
CATTPGQSFYGYTF
TGTGCCACCACCCCCGGACAGTCCTTCTATGGCTACACCTTC
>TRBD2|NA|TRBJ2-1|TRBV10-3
CAITASGSSIGMNEQFF
TGTGCCATCACGGCTAGCGGGAGTAGTATTGGTATGAATGAGCAGTTCTTC
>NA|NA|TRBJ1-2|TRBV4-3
CASSQEEDSSLYGYTF
TGCGCCAGCAGCCAAGAAGAGGACAGCAGCCTCTATGGCTACACCTTC
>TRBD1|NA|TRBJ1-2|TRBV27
CASSFLGTAGVGGYTF
TGTGCCAGCAGTTTCCTGGGGACAGCCGGGGTCGGTGGCTACACCTTC
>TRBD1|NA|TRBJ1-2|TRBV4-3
CASSQKDRGRFYGYTF
TGCGCCAGCAGCCAAAAAGACAGGGGAAGGTTCTATGGCTACACCTTC
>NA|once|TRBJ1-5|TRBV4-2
CASSQAGGATEPQHF
TGTGCCAGCAGCCAAGCCGGGGGGGCCACAGAGCCCCAGCATTTT
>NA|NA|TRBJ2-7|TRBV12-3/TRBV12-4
CASNRGGYEQYF
TGTGCCAGCAACAGGGGAGGCTACGAGCAGTACTTC
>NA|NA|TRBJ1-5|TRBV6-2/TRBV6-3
CASSQQGINSNQPQHF
TGTGCCAGCAGCCAGCAGGGAATTAATAGCAATCAGCCCCAGCATTTT
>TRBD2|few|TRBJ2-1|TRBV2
CASSEQLASYNEQFF
TGTGCCAGCAGTGAACAACTAGCGAGCTACAATGAGCAGTTCTTC
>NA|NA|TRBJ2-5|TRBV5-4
CASSFGQGQETQYF
TGTGCCAGCAGCTTCGGCCAGGGCCAAGAGACCCAGTACTTC
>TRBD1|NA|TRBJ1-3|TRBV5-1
CASSSGGEGNTIYF
TGCGCCAGCAGCTCAGGGGGCGAGGGAAACACCATATATTTT
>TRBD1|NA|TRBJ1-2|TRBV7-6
CASSLGTGYGYTF
TGTGCCAGCAGCTTAGGGACAGGGTACGGCTACACCTTC
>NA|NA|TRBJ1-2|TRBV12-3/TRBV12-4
CASSLNFGASYTF
TGTGCCAGCAGTTTGAATTTCGGTGCCAGCTACACCTTC
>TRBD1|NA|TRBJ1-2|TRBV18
CASSIGPGQGFYGYTF
TGTGCCAGCTCGATCGGACCGGGACAGGGGTTTTATGGCTACACCTTC
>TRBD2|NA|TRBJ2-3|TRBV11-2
CASSPPSGGSDTQYF
TGTGCCAGCAGCCCCCCCAGCGGGGGGTCAGATACGCAGTATTTT
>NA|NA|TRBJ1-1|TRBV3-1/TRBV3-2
CASSQGANTEAFF
TGTGCCAGCAGCCAAGGAGCCAACACTGAAGCTTTCTTT
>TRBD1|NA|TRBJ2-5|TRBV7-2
CASSLQGKETQYF
TGTGCCAGCAGTCTACAGGGGAAAGAGACCCAGTACTTC
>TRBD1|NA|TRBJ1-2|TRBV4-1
CASSQEDRGIYGYTF
TGCGCCAGCAGCCAAGAGGACAGGGGGATCTATGGCTACACCTTC
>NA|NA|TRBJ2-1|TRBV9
CASSVGPAGAYNEQFF
TGTGCCAGCAGCGTAGGGCCAGCGGGCGCCTACAATGAGCAGTTCTTC
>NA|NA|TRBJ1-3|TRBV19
CASKEQHTRGNTIYF
TGTGCCAGTAAGGAACAGCACACTCGTGGAAACACCATATATTTT
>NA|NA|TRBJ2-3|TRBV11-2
CASSLDGSRSDTQYF
TGTGCCAGCAGCTTAGATGGGAGCCGGTCAGATACGCAGTATTTT